Following are 2 T cell receptor beta chains from one sample sequenced in a study of shared clonotypes between healthy human individuals. The assay was immunoSEQ multiplex PCR, and TCRdb's table has in-frame clones only and misses some. The top ten hold under 0.15% of the sample, which has about 2 million clones, roughly 94% seen once. Sequencing used naive CD4+ T cells sorted from blood. Stated subset: CD45RA+ positively selected. Every receptor here comes from a man between 18 and 29 years old in good health.

The V gene is TRBV10-1, the J gene TRBJ2-2; D possibly corresponds to TRBD2 (6 bases). With 1 base removed from V and 6 bases from J, the gap between germline ends came to 18 bases. The CDR3 loop spans 17 amino acids. From germline, CDR1 is WNHNN and CDR2 SYGVQD (reference sequence). CDR3 DNA sequence: TGCGCCAGCAGTGAGTTCCTGAACCCCGGGGGACCCGGGGAGCTGTTTTTT. Residues: CASSEFLNPGGPGELFF.

V usage is TRBV7-2 and J usage is TRBJ1-2, with D perhaps matching TRBD1 (5 bases). Trimming removed 3 bases from V and 7 bases from J, with 12 bases in between. CDR1 is SGHTA, CDR2 FQGNSA, per germline. This CDR3 spans 13 amino acids. In DNA form, the CDR3 reads TGTGCCAGCAGCTTGGAGGGGTTCACTGGCTACACCTTC. Translating it yields CASSLEGFTGYTF.